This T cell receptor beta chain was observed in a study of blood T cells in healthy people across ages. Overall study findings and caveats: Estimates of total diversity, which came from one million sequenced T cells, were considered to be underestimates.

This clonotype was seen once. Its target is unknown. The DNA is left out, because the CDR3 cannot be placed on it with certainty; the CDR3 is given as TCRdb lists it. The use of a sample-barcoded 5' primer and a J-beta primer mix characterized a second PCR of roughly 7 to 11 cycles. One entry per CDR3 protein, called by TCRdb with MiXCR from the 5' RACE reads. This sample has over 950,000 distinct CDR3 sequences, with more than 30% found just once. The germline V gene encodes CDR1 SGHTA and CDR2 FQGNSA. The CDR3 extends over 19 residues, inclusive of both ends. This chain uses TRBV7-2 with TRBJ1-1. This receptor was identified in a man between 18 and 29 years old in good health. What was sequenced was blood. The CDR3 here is CASSLWALGASTSVGDFFF.